The clone carrying this TCR beta chain was seen ten or more times. A read error may produce the germline difference seen at one junction end. Relying on iRepertoire HTBI primers and Arm-PCR of CDR3 regions, the team built TCR beta libraries. TCRdb reprocessed the multiplex PCR reads via MiXCR and lists one record per CDR3 protein. The data hold roughly 400,000 distinct CDR3 sequences, with 14% to 15% observed a single time. The CDR3 contains 16 residues. The source of the sample is a study of regulatory T cells in long-lasting Graves disease. Time point here: newly diagnosed GD, antithyroid drugs for less than 3 months. The TCR library was made from RNA that had been extracted from PBMCs in TRIzol. In addition, the sample was reused for a study of T cells in Graves' hyperthyroidism and ophthalmopathy. Turning to that study: Most clonotypes expanded in thyroid above 0.001 were likewise present in blood. Model output signaled ophthalmopathy a median 6.5 months ahead of onset.

Sequencing was performed on peripheral blood mononuclear cells (PBMCs), taken at new diagnosis, from a patient treated with antithyroid drugs. This TCR was recovered from a woman in her forties with Graves disease. This chain links TRBV12-3 or TRBV12-4 with TRBJ1-2, with D possibly being TRBD1 (5 bases). CDR3 loop: CASRLKRGENHYGYTF. The CDR3 bases are TGTGCCAGCCGTTTGAAGAGGGGAGAGAACCACTATGGCTACACCTTC.